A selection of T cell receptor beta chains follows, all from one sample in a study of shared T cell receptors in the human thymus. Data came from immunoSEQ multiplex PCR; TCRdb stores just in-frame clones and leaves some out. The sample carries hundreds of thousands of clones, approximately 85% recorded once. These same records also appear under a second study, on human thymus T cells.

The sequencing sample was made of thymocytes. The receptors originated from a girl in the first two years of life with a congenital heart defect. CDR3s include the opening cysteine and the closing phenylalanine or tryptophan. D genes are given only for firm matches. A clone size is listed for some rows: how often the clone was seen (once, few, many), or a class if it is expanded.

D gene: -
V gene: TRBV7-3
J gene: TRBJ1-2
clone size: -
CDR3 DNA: TGTGCCAGCAGCTCGGAAGCGACCGGGATTTGGGAAGGCTACACCTTC
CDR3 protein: CASSSEATGIWEGYTF

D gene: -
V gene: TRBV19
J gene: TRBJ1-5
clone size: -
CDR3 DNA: TGTGCCAGTAGTATAGCGGGAGGGCCCCAGCATTTT
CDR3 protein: CASSIAGGPQHF

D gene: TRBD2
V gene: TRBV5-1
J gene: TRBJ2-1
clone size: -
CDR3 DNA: TGCGCCAGCAGCTTGGGATTTGGACTAGCGGGGCGATCCTACAATGAGCAGTTCTTC
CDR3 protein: CASSLGFGLAGRSYNEQFF

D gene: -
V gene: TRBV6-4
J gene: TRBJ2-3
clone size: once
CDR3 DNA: TGTGCCAGCAGTTGGGGCCCCACAGATACGCAGTATTTT
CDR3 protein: CASSWGPTDTQYF

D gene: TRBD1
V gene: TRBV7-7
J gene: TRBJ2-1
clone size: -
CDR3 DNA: TGTGCCAGCAGTTGCCGGGACAGAAACTACAATGAGCAGTTCTTC
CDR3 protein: CASSCRDRNYNEQFF

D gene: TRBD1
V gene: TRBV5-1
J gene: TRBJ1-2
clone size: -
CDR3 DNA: TGCGCCAGCAGCCTCAGACAGGGGGCACTTATGTCCGGCTACACCTTC
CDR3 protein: CASSLRQGALMSGYTF

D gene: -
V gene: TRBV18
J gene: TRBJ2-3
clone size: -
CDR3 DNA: TGTGCCAGCTCACCAAGTAGGGAGAGCACAGATACGCAGTATTTT
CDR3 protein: CASSPSRESTDTQYF

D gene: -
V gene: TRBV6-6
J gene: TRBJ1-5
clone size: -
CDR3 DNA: TGTGCCAGCAGACCTATATTAAGGGGGTTGCGGCAGCCCCAGCATTTT
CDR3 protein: CASRPILRGLRQPQHF

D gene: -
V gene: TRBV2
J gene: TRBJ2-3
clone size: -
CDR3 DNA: TGTGCCAGCAGTGAAGGGGGGCGGGGGACGCAGTATTTT
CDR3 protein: CASSEGGRGTQYF

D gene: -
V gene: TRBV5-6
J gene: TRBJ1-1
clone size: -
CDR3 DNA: TGTGCCAGCAGCTCCAAATCCTGGACAGCTAACACTGAAGCTTTCTTT
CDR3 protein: CASSSKSWTANTEAFF

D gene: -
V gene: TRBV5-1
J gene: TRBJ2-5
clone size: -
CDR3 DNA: TGCGCCAGCAGCTTGGCCAGTCGGGGTGAGACCCAGTACTTC
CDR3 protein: CASSLASRGETQYF

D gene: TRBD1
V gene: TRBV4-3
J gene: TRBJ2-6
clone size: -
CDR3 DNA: TGCGCCAGCAGCCAAGACATTCGCGTCAGGGGGTCTCGCTCTGGGGCCAACGTCCTGACTTTC
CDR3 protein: CASSQDIRVRGSRSGANVLTF

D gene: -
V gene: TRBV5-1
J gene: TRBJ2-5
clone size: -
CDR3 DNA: TGCGCCAGCAGCTTGGAGACTTTCCAAGAGACCCAGTACTTC
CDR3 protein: CASSLETFQETQYF

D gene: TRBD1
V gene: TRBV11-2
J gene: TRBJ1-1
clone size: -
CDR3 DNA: TGTGCCAGCAGCTTGGCGTCCGGTGGGACAGGGCTTATGAACACTGAAGCTTTCTTT
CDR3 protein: CASSLASGGTGLMNTEAFF

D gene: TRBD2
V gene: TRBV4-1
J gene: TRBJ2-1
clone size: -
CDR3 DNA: TGCGCCAGCAGCCGAGTAGCGGGGGGACCCTACAATGAGCAGTTCTTC
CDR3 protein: CASSRVAGGPYNEQFF